These 23 T cell receptor beta chains were all obtained from the same sample, sequenced in a study of blood T cell repertoires in COVID-19 (dated by TCRdb to the early 2020s). The library was produced with the immunoSEQ multiplex PCR assay. Held by TCRdb, this immuneACCESS table contains in-frame sequences only and omits some clones. Under half of the omission traces to an unresolved V gene where checked; the cause of the rest is unknown. In this sample the table shows approximately 52,000 clones, 90% of which occur a single time. The ten largest clones add up to roughly 3% of the sample. The sequenced sample was peripheral blood. Receptors were obtained from a human donor in a cohort sampled during active COVID-19.

The gene calls are TRBV7-6 and TRBJ1-4, with 12 bases matching TRBD1. Germline V gene data show CDR1 as SGHVS and CDR2 as FNYEAQ. The CDR3 is 15 amino acids. Trimming removed 3 bases from V and 8 bases from J; junction bases left unmatched: 4. CDR3 in amino acids: CASSFTGTGGEKLFF. The CDR3 DNA follows: TGTGCCAGCAGCTTTACCGGGACAGGGGGCGAAAAACTGTTTTTT.

V is TRBV14 and J is TRBJ2-7; perhaps TRBD1 as D (5 bases). The ends were cut back, 2 bases at V and 3 bases at J, with 8 bases in the middle. The CDR3 sequence is 13 residues long. Germline-derived CDR1 and CDR2 are SGHDN and FVKESK. CDR3 nucleotides: TGTGCCAGCAGCCAAATCACAGGCTACGAGCAGTACTTC. Protein: CASSQITGYEQYF.

The chain recombines TRBV12-5 with TRBJ1-1, with D tentatively TRBD1 (6 bases). V lost 1 base, J lost 4 bases, and 13 bases lay in between. Germline-derived CDR1 and CDR2 are LGHNT and FRNRAP. There are 15 residues in the CDR3. The CDR3 spells CASGLAPRGATEAFF. CDR3 DNA: TGTGCTAGTGGTTTGGCCCCCAGGGGAGCCACTGAAGCTTTCTTT.

The chain joins TRBV7-9 to TRBJ2-7; a possible D gene is TRBD2 (5 bases). CDR3 length: 16 residues. Trimming pared 4 bases from V and 4 bases from J, leaving 20 bases between. Germline V gives CDR1 SEHNR, CDR2 FQNEAQ (reference sequence). Here the CDR3 DNA reads TGTGCCAGCAGCTCCCCGTTTTCATCTCGCGGGTACGAGCAGTACTTC. Translated, it gives CASSSPFSSRGYEQYF.

This chain uses TRBV10-3 with TRBJ1-6; D perhaps matches TRBD1 (5 bases). The ends were cut back, 3 bases at V and 0 bases at J, with 12 bases in the middle. The germline V gene has CDR1 ENHRY and CDR2 SYGVKD. The CDR3 loop spans 17 amino acids. The CDR3: CAISDGGGSSYNSPLHF. DNA for the CDR3: TGTGCCATCAGTGATGGTGGGGGGAGCTCCTATAATTCACCCCTCCACTTT.

The rearrangement links TRBV6-5 to TRBJ2-7; D unclear. V was clipped by 2 bases and J by 6 bases, with 17 bases between them. The CDR3 length is 15 residues. The germline CDR1 and CDR2 sequences are MNHEY and SVGAGI. CDR3 sequence (DNA): TGTGCCAGCAGTTACAGCCCCGATACTATACCCGAGCAGTACTTC. This encodes CASSYSPDTIPEQYF.

The J gene is TRBJ2-2, the V gene TRBV12-3 or TRBV12-4; D perhaps matches TRBD2 (7 bases). The V gene lost 5 bases and the J gene lost 7 bases, with 11 bases spanning the gap. The CDR3 consists of 13 residues. This chain's CDR3 is CASSRGGVGELFF. The CDR3 nucleotides read TGTGCCAGCAGTAGGGGGGGAGTCGGGGAGCTGTTTTTT.

The CDR3 here is CASSVDTNQPQHF. CDR3 coding DNA: TGTGCCAGCAGCGTTGACACCAATCAGCCCCAGCATTTT. This rearrangement joins TRBV9 to TRBJ1-5; D not resolved. Germline V gene sequence: CDR1 SGDLS, CDR2 YYNGEE. There are 13 residues in the CDR3. V lost 2 bases to trimming and J lost 3 bases, with 6 bases between them.

The V gene is TRBV6-1, the J gene TRBJ2-7; the match to TRBD1 covers 8 bases. Trimming removed 3 bases from V and 2 bases from J; junction bases left unmatched: 12. Germline V CDR1 and CDR2: MNHNS, SASEGT. The CDR3 contains 17 residues. The DNA for the CDR3 is TGTGCCAGCAGTGACCAGGGGACAGGATTACTTCCCTACGAGCAGTACTTC. It translates to CASSDQGTGLLPYEQYF.

This chain links TRBV5-1 with TRBJ1-5; maybe TRBD1 (6 bases). Trimming shortened V by 3 bases and J by 11 bases, and 18 bases separated the two germline ends. The V gene's germline CDR1 is SGHRS and CDR2 YFSETQ. The CDR3 is 14 residues long. The CDR3: CASSSGTPGETQHF. The CDR3 DNA is TGCGCCAGCAGCTCCGGGACACCCGGGGAGACCCAGCATTTT.

J is TRBJ2-2 and V is TRBV5-1; D may be TRBD1 (5 bases). Germline V lookup: CDR1 SGHRS, CDR2 YFSETQ. Between the trimmed V and J ends, which lost 1 base and 6 bases, there was a span of 19 bases. CDR3 length equals 17 residues. The CDR3 is CASSLSSSAGNPGELFF. Here the CDR3 DNA reads TGCGCCAGCAGCTTGTCGTCGTCGGCAGGGAATCCCGGGGAGCTGTTTTTT. Full variable domain (remainder filled in from reference TRBV5-1 and TRBJ2-2): KAGVTQTPRYLIKTRGQQVTLSCSPISGHRSVSWYQQTPGQGLQFLFEYFSETQRNKGNFPGRFSGRQFSNSRSEMNVSTLELGDSALYLCASSLSSSAGNPGELFFGEGSRLTVL.

V and J are TRBV7-9 and TRBJ1-2, with 7 bases that match TRBD1. The junction had 8 bases not matched to a gene; V was cut back by 5 bases and J by 8 bases. The CDR3 is 13 amino acids. Germline CDR1 is SEHNR and CDR2 is FQNEAQ (reference sequence). CDR3 sequence (DNA): TGTGCCAGCAGCCTAAAAGGGGGCAGGGGCTACACCTTC. Its protein is CASSLKGGRGYTF.

J is TRBJ1-4 and V is TRBV15; 10 nucleotides match TRBD1. After removal of 0 bases from V and 8 bases from J, the junction contained 6 bases not matched to a gene. Germline-derived CDR1 and CDR2 are LNHNV and YYDKDF (reference sequence). The CDR3 sequence is 16 residues long. The CDR3 region has the DNA TGTGCCACCAGCAGAGATACCGGGACAGGGGTCGAAAAACTGTTTTTT. Its translation: CATSRDTGTGVEKLFF. Together with reference TRBV15 and TRBJ1-4, the CDR3 gives the full variable domain: DAMVIQNPRYQVTQFGKPVTLSCSQTLNHNVMYWYQQKSSQAPKLLFHYYDKDFNNEADTPDNFQSRRPNTSFCFLDIRSPGLGDTAMYLCATSRDTGTGVEKLFFGSGTQLSVL.

The chain combines TRBV4-1 with TRBJ2-7, with TRBD2 identical over 8 bases. V lost 0 bases and J lost 3; bases outside the gene matches: 7. The CDR3 sequence is 16 residues long. The germline gives CDR1 MGHRA, CDR2 YSYEKL. The CDR3 is CASSQEAREGGYEQYF. The CDR3 DNA reads TGCGCCAGCAGCCAAGAAGCACGGGAGGGGGGCTACGAGCAGTACTTC.

This chain uses TRBV4-2 with TRBJ2-3; the D gene is possibly TRBD1 (5 bases). The V end lost 0 bases, the J end lost 3 bases, and 16 bases lay between the germline ends. This CDR3 spans 17 amino acids. CDR1 LGHNA and CDR2 YNFKEQ come from the germline V gene. This CDR3 reads CASSQDVVGVGTDTQYF. CDR3 nucleotides: TGTGCCAGCAGCCAAGATGTGGTAGGGGTGGGGACAGATACGCAGTATTTT.

The rearrangement joins TRBV5-1 to TRBJ2-1; TRBD2 matches 13 bases. The trim removed 4 bases at V and 8 bases at J, leaving 6 bases unmatched. This CDR3 is 15 amino acids long. Per the germline V gene, CDR1 is SGHRS and CDR2 is YFSETQ. This CDR3 reads CASSTTSGRAHEQFF. Written as DNA, the CDR3 is TGCGCCAGCAGCACCACTAGCGGGAGGGCTCATGAGCAGTTCTTC.

The rearrangement joins TRBV3-1 (or the pseudogene TRBV3-2) to TRBJ2-1, with 9 bases matching TRBD2. With V trimmed by 3 bases and J by 6 bases, 9 bases remained unmatched. CDR1 LGHDT and CDR2 YNNKEL come from the germline V gene (reference sequence). The CDR3 runs 16 residues. The CDR3 sequence is CASSQGGSGRFNEQFF. DNA of the CDR3: TGTGCCAGCAGCCAGGGAGGGAGCGGGAGGTTCAATGAGCAGTTCTTC.

By share of the sample, this clone is medium-sized. The genes are TRBV11-2 and TRBJ1-1; the D gene is possibly TRBD1 (6 bases). The germline gives CDR1 SGHAT, CDR2 FQNNGV. CDR3 size: 16 residues. Trimming took off 0 bases at V and 0 bases at J, with 11 bases between the two ends. The DNA for the CDR3 is TGTGCCAGCAGCTTAGAATTCGGGACAATGAACACTGAAGCTTTCTTT. Encoded protein: CASSLEFGTMNTEAFF.

This clone was observed a few times. The chain has TRBV7-9 and TRBJ2-2, with TRBD2 matching over 14 bases. Germline CDR1 is SEHNR and CDR2 is FQNEAQ (reference sequence). V gave up 2 bases and J gave up 7 bases; unmatched junction bases: 6. The CDR3 contains 17 residues. The CDR3: CASSLPGLAGDGGELFF. CDR3 bases: TGTGCCAGCAGCTTACCGGGACTAGCGGGAGATGGCGGGGAGCTGTTTTTT.

The V gene is TRBV15, the J gene TRBJ1-5; D is unresolved. The V end was cut by 0 bases, the J end by 3 bases, with 9 bases between. Germline values: CDR1 LNHNV, CDR2 YYDKDF (reference sequence). This CDR3 is built from 15 residues. The CDR3 sequence: CATSRDQQYNQPQHF. The DNA of the CDR3 is TGTGCCACCAGCAGAGATCAACAGTACAATCAGCCCCAGCATTTT.

This clone was found a few times. The gene calls are TRBV2 and TRBJ1-3; D gene ambiguous. Germline-derived CDR1 and CDR2 are SNHLY and FYNNEI. CDR3 length: 13 residues. V lost 6 bases, J lost 4 bases, and 10 bases lay in between. CDR3 sequence: CASRIEAGNTIYF. The CDR3 region has the DNA TGTGCCAGCAGAATTGAGGCCGGAAACACCATATATTTT.

The chain recombines TRBV18 with TRBJ2-2; 8 nucleotides line up with TRBD2. CDR3 length: 17 residues. With 2 bases clipped from V and 5 bases from J, the junction kept 10 bases outside the gene matches. CDR1 is KGHSH, CDR2 LQKENI, per germline. The CDR3 DNA sequence: TGTGCCAGCTCACCAATTCAGCGGGAGACGGGAACCGGGGAGCTGTTTTTT. This codes for CASSPIQRETGTGELFF. Using reference TRBV18 and TRBJ2-2 for the parts outside the CDR3, the full variable domain is NAGVMQNPRHLVRRRGQEARLRCSPMKGHSHVYWYRQLPEEGLKFMVYLQKENIIDESGMPKERFSAEFPKEGPSILRIQQVVRGDSAAYFCASSPIQRETGTGELFFGEGSRLTVL.

This chain links TRBV7-8 with TRBJ1-1; 9 positions agree with TRBD1. Looked up from germline, CDR1 is SGHVS and CDR2 is FQNEAQ. CDR3 length: 16 amino acids. V trimming: 5 bases; J trimming: 7 bases; junction bases outside the gene matches: 14. For the CDR3, the DNA is TGTGCCAGCAGCCCTATGCTCGGGACAGGGTCCTTTGAAGCTTTCTTT. This sequence encodes CASSPMLGTGSFEAFF.